The next 11 T cell receptor beta chains were all read from a single sample in a study of technical replicates of blood from a handful of donors. Sequencing used immunoSEQ multiplex PCR; TCRdb keeps in-frame clones, though not all of them. The data contain approximately 80,000 clones, 95% to 98% of them seen just once; the ten biggest clones take up roughly 0.16%. Sequencing was done on a sample of T cells isolated from PBMCs. These receptors all stem from a human donor in good health.

V usage is TRBV7-9 and J usage is TRBJ2-1; D not resolved. There are 12 residues in the CDR3. The V end was cut by 1 base, the J end by 12 bases, with 10 bases between. CDR1 is SEHNR, CDR2 FQNEAQ, per germline (reference sequence). The CDR3, as DNA: TGTGCCAGCAGCTTAGATTGGGCAGGGCAGTTCTTC. This gives the protein CASSLDWAGQFF.

The chain combines TRBV18 with TRBJ2-7; 10 nucleotides align to TRBD1. The CDR3 sequence is 14 residues long. Germline V gene lookup returns CDR1 KGHSH and CDR2 LQKENI. J lost 4 bases, V lost 1 base, and 1 base had no gene match. The CDR3 region is CASSPRGQGYEQYF. The CDR3 region has the DNA TGTGCCAGCTCACCACGGGGACAGGGGTACGAGCAGTACTTC.

This rearrangement joins TRBV5-1 to TRBJ2-3; TRBD1 matches at 7 bases. The J segment lost 2 bases and the V segment lost 4 bases, leaving 7 bases of the junction unmatched. CDR1 and CDR2 (germline): SGHRS, YFSETQ. This CDR3 region has 15 residues. The CDR3 is CASSPGQTLTDTQYF. The DNA of the CDR3 is TGCGCCAGCAGCCCGGGACAGACACTCACAGATACGCAGTATTTT.

This chain's CDR3 is CASSEQLAGGLRETQYF. The CDR3 bases are TGTGCCAGCAGTGAGCAACTAGCGGGGGGGCTCCGGGAGACCCAGTACTTC. The genes are TRBV6-1 and TRBJ2-5, with 13 bases matching TRBD2. The J segment lost 5 bases and the V segment lost 3 bases, leaving 9 bases of the junction unmatched. There are 17 residues in the CDR3. Germline V CDR1 and CDR2: MNHNS, SASEGT.

This clone was seen only once. This rearrangement joins TRBV19 to TRBJ2-7, with a possible D match to TRBD2 (6 bases). Trimming left V 7 bases short and J 1 base short, with 14 bases between. This CDR3 has 14 amino acids. Germline-derived CDR1 and CDR2 are LNHDA and SQIVND (reference sequence). This CDR3 is CASTSRGRSYEQYF. The CDR3 region has the DNA TGTGCCAGTACCTCCCGGGGGAGGTCCTACGAGCAGTACTTC.

The V gene is TRBV5-1, the J gene TRBJ2-7; D is possibly TRBD2 (5 bases). The CDR3 consists of 15 residues. Trimming pared 2 bases from V and 1 base from J, leaving 13 bases between. Germline-derived CDR1 and CDR2 are SGHRS and YFSETQ. DNA of the CDR3: TGCGCCAGCAGCTTTGTAACGGGATTGTCCTACGAGCAGTACTTC. It codes for CASSFVTGLSYEQYF.

V and J are TRBV10-2 and TRBJ2-1; D is perhaps TRBD2 (5 bases). V gave up 5 bases and J gave up 5 bases, with 16 bases separating them. This CDR3 is 15 amino acids long. Germline V gene data show CDR1 as WSHSY and CDR2 as SAAADI. CDR3: CASSWRLDSNNEQFF. The CDR3 DNA follows: TGCGCCAGCAGTTGGCGGTTGGACTCAAACAATGAGCAGTTCTTC.

This chain uses TRBV28 with TRBJ2-7, with TRBD1 matching over 8 bases. The CDR3 runs 14 residues. V trimming: 3 bases; J trimming: 4 bases; junction bases outside the gene matches: 5. Germline V gives CDR1 MDHEN, CDR2 SYDVKM. The CDR3 sequence is CASSLVRGLYEQYF. As DNA, the CDR3 is TGTGCCAGCAGTTTGGTCAGGGGGCTATACGAGCAGTACTTC.

The gene calls are TRBV27 and TRBJ2-3; D gene ambiguous. CDR3 length: 13 residues. Trimming shortened V by 6 bases and J by 0 bases, and 7 bases separated the two germline ends. The germline V gene encodes CDR1 MNHEY and CDR2 SMNVEV (reference sequence). CDR3 protein: CASRLMSTDTQYF. DNA for the CDR3: TGTGCCAGCAGACTTATGAGCACAGATACGCAGTATTTT.

This sequence joins TRBV19 and TRBJ2-3; 7 bases map to TRBD1. V lost 8 bases, J lost 4 bases, and 6 bases stayed unmatched. This CDR3 contains 13 residues. CDR1 LNHDA and CDR2 SQIVND come from the germline V gene (reference sequence). This CDR3 is CASATGEPDTQYF. CDR3 DNA: TGTGCCAGTGCCACAGGGGAGCCAGATACGCAGTATTTT.

The rearrangement joins TRBV5-4 to TRBJ1-3; D might be TRBD1 (5 bases). Germline lookup yields CDR1 SGHNT and CDR2 YYREEE (reference sequence). There are 16 residues in the CDR3. Trimming removed 0 bases at V and 0 bases at J, with 10 bases between. CDR3 bases: TGTGCCAGCAGCTTGGGGGGTAGGGGCTCTGGAAACACCATATATTTT. This encodes CASSLGGRGSGNTIYF. The whole variable domain, remainder taken from reference TRBV5-4 and TRBJ1-3, is ETGVTQSPTHLIKTRGQQVTLRCSSQSGHNTVSWYQQALGQGPQFIFQYYREEENGRGNFPPRFSGLQFPNYSSELNVNALELDDSALYLCASSLGGRGSGNTIYFGEGSWLTVV.